The rows below give T cell receptor beta chains drawn from one sample of a study of blood T cells in healthy people across ages. TCRdb reanalysed the 5' RACE reads using MiXCR and keeps one entry per CDR3 protein. The table has 1 million or so distinct CDR3 sequences, around 43% seen once. Source material: blood. The receptors were sampled from an older woman in good health. Both conserved end residues are part of each CDR3. The order of the fields is CDR3 protein, D gene, clone size, V gene, J gene. A D gene is named only where the DNA matches it firmly. A clone size is listed for some rows: how often the clone was seen (once, few, many), or a class if it is expanded.

CDR3 protein: CASSYSMGTTDTQYF
D gene: NA
clone size: NA
V gene: TRBV6-5
J gene: TRBJ2-3

CDR3 protein: CASQLENTDTQYF
D gene: NA
clone size: NA
V gene: TRBV11-2
J gene: TRBJ2-3

CDR3 protein: CATSREGAGGADGYTF
D gene: NA
clone size: NA
V gene: TRBV15
J gene: TRBJ1-2

CDR3 protein: CASGLWTSGRFYNEQFF
D gene: TRBD2
clone size: once
V gene: TRBV13
J gene: TRBJ2-1

CDR3 protein: CASSQGVGGAFYEQYF
D gene: NA
clone size: NA
V gene: TRBV4-2
J gene: TRBJ2-7

CDR3 protein: CASSHLDGGSYEQYF
D gene: NA
clone size: NA
V gene: TRBV5-1
J gene: TRBJ2-7

CDR3 protein: CSARLAGGGLYEQYF
D gene: TRBD2
clone size: NA
V gene: TRBV20-1
J gene: TRBJ2-7

CDR3 protein: CASSPLGTPDSPLHF
D gene: NA
clone size: NA
V gene: TRBV18
J gene: TRBJ1-6

CDR3 protein: CASSSLDRWTETQYF
D gene: NA
clone size: few
V gene: TRBV27
J gene: TRBJ2-5

CDR3 protein: CASSVNQGLAGPGVKETQYF
D gene: TRBD2
clone size: few
V gene: TRBV6-4
J gene: TRBJ2-5

CDR3 protein: CATSRELAGVSYEQYF
D gene: TRBD2
clone size: NA
V gene: TRBV15
J gene: TRBJ2-7

CDR3 protein: CASSPNPDTTDTQYF
D gene: NA
clone size: NA
V gene: TRBV7-8
J gene: TRBJ2-3

CDR3 protein: CASSLTRGRGYTF
D gene: TRBD1
clone size: few
V gene: TRBV27
J gene: TRBJ1-2

CDR3 protein: CASSVAPRGSSYEQYF
D gene: NA
clone size: NA
V gene: TRBV9
J gene: TRBJ2-7

CDR3 protein: CASSLEPGLRVEQFF
D gene: NA
clone size: NA
V gene: TRBV7-9
J gene: TRBJ2-1

CDR3 protein: CATSDPSDRAYEQYF
D gene: NA
clone size: few
V gene: TRBV24-1
J gene: TRBJ2-7

CDR3 protein: CASTLGPGEQYF
D gene: NA
clone size: few
V gene: TRBV2
J gene: TRBJ2-7

CDR3 protein: CAAAGTGAPSKSYEQYF
D gene: TRBD1
clone size: NA
V gene: TRBV28
J gene: TRBJ2-7

CDR3 protein: CASSGTFNNEQFF
D gene: NA
clone size: NA
V gene: TRBV6-1
J gene: TRBJ2-1

CDR3 protein: CATSDYLGHRELFF
D gene: NA
clone size: NA
V gene: TRBV24-1
J gene: TRBJ2-2

CDR3 protein: CASSYSGGPGYTF
D gene: NA
clone size: NA
V gene: TRBV6-5
J gene: TRBJ1-2

CDR3 protein: CSVGTGGGTNEKLFF
D gene: TRBD1
clone size: few
V gene: TRBV29-1
J gene: TRBJ1-4

CDR3 protein: CASSEGDEQFF
D gene: NA
clone size: NA
V gene: TRBV25-1
J gene: TRBJ2-1

CDR3 protein: CSAALAGGATDTQYF
D gene: TRBD2
clone size: many
V gene: TRBV29-1
J gene: TRBJ2-3

CDR3 protein: CATSDFGSGQRGWDTQYF
D gene: NA
clone size: NA
V gene: TRBV24-1
J gene: TRBJ2-3

CDR3 protein: CASRSHGGSGETQYF
D gene: TRBD2
clone size: few
V gene: TRBV10-2
J gene: TRBJ2-5

CDR3 protein: CATSDPRSGRTDTQYF
D gene: NA
clone size: NA
V gene: TRBV24-1
J gene: TRBJ2-3

CDR3 protein: CSARGANEKLFF
D gene: NA
clone size: NA
V gene: TRBV20-1
J gene: TRBJ1-4

CDR3 protein: CSADTPGTVNYEQYF
D gene: TRBD1
clone size: few
V gene: TRBV20-1
J gene: TRBJ2-7

CDR3 protein: CASRRRDRETDTQYF
D gene: TRBD1
clone size: once
V gene: TRBV2
J gene: TRBJ2-3

CDR3 protein: CASSRSGQGGYEQYF
D gene: TRBD1
clone size: NA
V gene: TRBV7-3
J gene: TRBJ2-7

CDR3 protein: CSARDASGLYNEQFF
D gene: TRBD2
clone size: NA
V gene: TRBV20-1
J gene: TRBJ2-1

CDR3 protein: CSVDGRDTIDRYQETQYF
D gene: NA
clone size: NA
V gene: TRBV29-1
J gene: TRBJ2-5

CDR3 protein: CASSFETGRAVEQYF
D gene: NA
clone size: NA
V gene: TRBV27
J gene: NA

CDR3 protein: CASSNPRQGAYGYTF
D gene: TRBD1
clone size: few
V gene: TRBV6-5
J gene: TRBJ1-2

CDR3 protein: CASSVREGAHEQFF
D gene: NA
clone size: NA
V gene: TRBV27
J gene: TRBJ2-1

CDR3 protein: CATTALNGEKLFF
D gene: NA
clone size: NA
V gene: TRBV15
J gene: TRBJ1-4

CDR3 protein: CASNEGHGANYQPQHF
D gene: NA
clone size: NA
V gene: TRBV6-1
J gene: TRBJ1-5

CDR3 protein: CATIRGGGHEQYF
D gene: NA
clone size: few
V gene: TRBV6-1
J gene: TRBJ2-7

CDR3 protein: CASSYSSAGLQETQYF
D gene: NA
clone size: NA
V gene: TRBV6-5
J gene: TRBJ2-5

CDR3 protein: CASSPLHSGRAGGEQFF
D gene: TRBD2
clone size: few
V gene: TRBV4-1
J gene: TRBJ2-1

CDR3 protein: CASSQGVNTEAFF
D gene: NA
clone size: NA
V gene: TRBV18
J gene: TRBJ1-1